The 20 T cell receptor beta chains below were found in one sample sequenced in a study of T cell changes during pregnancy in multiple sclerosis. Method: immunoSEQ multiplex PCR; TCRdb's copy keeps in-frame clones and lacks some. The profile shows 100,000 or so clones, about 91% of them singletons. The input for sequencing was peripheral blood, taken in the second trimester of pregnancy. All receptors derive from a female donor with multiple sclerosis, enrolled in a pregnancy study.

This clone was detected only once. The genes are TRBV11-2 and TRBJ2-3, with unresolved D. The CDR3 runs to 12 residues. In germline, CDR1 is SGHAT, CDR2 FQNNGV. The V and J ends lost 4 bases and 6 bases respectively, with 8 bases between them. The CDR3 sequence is CASSSEADTQYF. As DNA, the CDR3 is TGTGCCAGCAGCTCAGAGGCCGATACGCAGTATTTT. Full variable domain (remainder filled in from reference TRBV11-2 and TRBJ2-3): EAGVAQSPRYKIIEKRQSVAFWCNPISGHATLYWYQQILGQGPKLLIQFQNNGVVDDSQLPKDRFSAERLKGVDSTLKIQPAKLEDSAVYLCASSSEADTQYFGPGTRLTVL.

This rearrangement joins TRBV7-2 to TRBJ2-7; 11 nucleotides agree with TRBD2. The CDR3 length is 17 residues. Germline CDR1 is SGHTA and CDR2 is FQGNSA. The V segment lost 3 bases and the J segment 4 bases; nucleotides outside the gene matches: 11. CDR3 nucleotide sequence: TGTGCCAGCAGCTTCCATATAGCGGGAGGGGGATTTTACGAGCAGTACTTC. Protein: CASSFHIAGGGFYEQYF.

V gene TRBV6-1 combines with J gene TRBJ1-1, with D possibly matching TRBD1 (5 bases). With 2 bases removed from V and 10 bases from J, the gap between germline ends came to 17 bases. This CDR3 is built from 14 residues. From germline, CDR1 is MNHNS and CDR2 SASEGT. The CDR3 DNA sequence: TGTGCCAGCAGTGAAACTTCGAGGCAGGGTGTAGCTTTCTTT. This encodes CASSETSRQGVAFF.

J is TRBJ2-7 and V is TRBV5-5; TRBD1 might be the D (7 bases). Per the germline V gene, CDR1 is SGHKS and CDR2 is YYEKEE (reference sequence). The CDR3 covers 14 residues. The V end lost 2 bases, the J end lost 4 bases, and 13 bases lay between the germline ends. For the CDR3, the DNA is TGTGCCAGCAGCTTTAGACAGGGAGGTTACGAGCAGTACTTC. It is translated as CASSFRQGGYEQYF. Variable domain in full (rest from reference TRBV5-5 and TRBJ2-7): DAGVTQSPTHLIKTRGQQVTLRCSPISGHKSVSWYQQVLGQGPQFIFQYYEKEERGRGNFPDRFSARQFPNYSSELNVNALLLGDSALYLCASSFRQGGYEQYFGPGTRLTVT.

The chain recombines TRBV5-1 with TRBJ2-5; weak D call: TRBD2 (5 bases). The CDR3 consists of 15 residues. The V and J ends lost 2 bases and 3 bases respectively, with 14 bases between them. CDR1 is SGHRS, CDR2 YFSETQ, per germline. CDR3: CASSFGGLWEETQYF. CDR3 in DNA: TGCGCCAGCAGCTTTGGCGGGCTGTGGGAAGAGACCCAGTACTTC. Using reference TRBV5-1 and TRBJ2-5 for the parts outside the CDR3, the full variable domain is KAGVTQTPRYLIKTRGQQVTLSCSPISGHRSVSWYQQTPGQGLQFLFEYFSETQRNKGNFPGRFSGRQFSNSRSEMNVSTLELGDSALYLCASSFGGLWEETQYFGPGTRLLVL.

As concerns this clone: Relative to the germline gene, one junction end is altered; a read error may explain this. CDR3 region: CASSIDRTGGLFF. In DNA, the CDR3 is TGTGCCAGTAGTATTGACCGCACCGGGGGGCTGTTTTTT. The J gene is TRBJ2-2, the V gene TRBV19, with a tentative D call TRBD2 (6 bases). This CDR3 has 13 residues. Germline lookup yields CDR1 LNHDA and CDR2 SQIVND (reference sequence).

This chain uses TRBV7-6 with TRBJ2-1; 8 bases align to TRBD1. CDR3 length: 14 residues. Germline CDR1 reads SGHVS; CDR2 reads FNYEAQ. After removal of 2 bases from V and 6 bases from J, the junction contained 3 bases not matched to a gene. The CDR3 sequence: CASSLRTGSNEQFF. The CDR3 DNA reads TGTGCCAGCAGCTTACGGACAGGGTCCAATGAGCAGTTCTTC.

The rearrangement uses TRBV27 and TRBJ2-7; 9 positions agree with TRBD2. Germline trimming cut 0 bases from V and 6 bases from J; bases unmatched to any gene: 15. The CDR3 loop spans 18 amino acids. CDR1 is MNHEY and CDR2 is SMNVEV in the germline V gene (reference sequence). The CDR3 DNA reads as TGTGCCAGCAGTTTATCCCCAGCCCTGGCGCGGGAGGGCCGCGAGCAGTACTTC. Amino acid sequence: CASSLSPALAREGREQYF.

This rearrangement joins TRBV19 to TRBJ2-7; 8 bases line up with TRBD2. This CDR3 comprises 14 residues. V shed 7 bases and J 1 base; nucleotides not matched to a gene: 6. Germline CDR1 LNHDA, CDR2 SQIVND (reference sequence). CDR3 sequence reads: CASTQTSVSYEQYF. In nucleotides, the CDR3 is TGTGCCAGTACTCAGACTAGCGTGTCCTACGAGCAGTACTTC. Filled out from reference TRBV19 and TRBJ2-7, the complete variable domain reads DGGITQSPKYLFRKEGQNVTLSCEQNLNHDAMYWYRQDPGQGLRLIYYSQIVNDFQKGDIAEGYSVSREKKESFPLTVTSAQKNPTAFYLCASTQTSVSYEQYFGPGTRLTVT.

The CDR3, as DNA: TGTGCCAGCAGTCCCGACAGGGGTGCCCATCAGCCCCAGCATTTT. It codes for CASSPDRGAHQPQHF. V and J are TRBV6-5 and TRBJ1-5; 8 positions match TRBD1. There are 15 residues in the CDR3. The V segment lost 5 bases and the J segment 5 bases; nucleotides outside the gene matches: 8. CDR1 and CDR2 (germline): MNHEY, SVGAGI.

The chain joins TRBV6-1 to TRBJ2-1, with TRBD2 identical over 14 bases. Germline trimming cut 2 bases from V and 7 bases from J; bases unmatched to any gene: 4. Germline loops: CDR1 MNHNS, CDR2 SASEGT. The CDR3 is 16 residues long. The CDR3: CASSETGTSGSNEQFF. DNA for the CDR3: TGTGCCAGCAGTGAAACCGGGACTAGCGGGAGTAATGAGCAGTTCTTC.

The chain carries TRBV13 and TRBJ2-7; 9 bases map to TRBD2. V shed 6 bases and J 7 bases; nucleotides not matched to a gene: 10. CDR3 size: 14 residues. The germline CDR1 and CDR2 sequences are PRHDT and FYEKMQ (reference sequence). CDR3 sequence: CASRPSGNLGEQYF. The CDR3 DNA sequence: TGTGCCAGCAGACCTAGCGGGAATTTGGGAGAGCAGTACTTC. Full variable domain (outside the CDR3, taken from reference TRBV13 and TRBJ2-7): AAGVIQSPRHLIKEKRETATLKCYPIPRHDTVYWYQQGPGQDPQFLISFYEKMQSDKGSIPDRFSAQQFSDYHSELNMSSLELGDSALYFCASRPSGNLGEQYFGPGTRLTVT.

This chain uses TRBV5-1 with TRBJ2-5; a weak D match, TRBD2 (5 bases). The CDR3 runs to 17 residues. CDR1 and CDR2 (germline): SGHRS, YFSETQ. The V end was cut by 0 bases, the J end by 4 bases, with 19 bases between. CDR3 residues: CASSLALAEGEGETQYF. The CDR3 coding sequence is TGCGCCAGCAGCTTGGCCTTGGCGGAAGGAGAGGGAGAGACCCAGTACTTC.

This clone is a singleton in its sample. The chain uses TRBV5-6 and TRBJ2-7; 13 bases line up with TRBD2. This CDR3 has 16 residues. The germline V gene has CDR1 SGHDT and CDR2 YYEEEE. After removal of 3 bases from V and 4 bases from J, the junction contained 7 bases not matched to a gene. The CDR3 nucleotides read TGTGCCAGCAGCTCACCGGGACTAGCGGGATTTTACGAGCAGTACTTC. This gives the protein CASSSPGLAGFYEQYF.

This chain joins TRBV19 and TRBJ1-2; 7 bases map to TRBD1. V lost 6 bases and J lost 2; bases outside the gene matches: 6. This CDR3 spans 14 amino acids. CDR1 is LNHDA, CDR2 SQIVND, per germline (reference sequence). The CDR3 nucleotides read TGTGCCAGTAGATCGACAGGGTCAAACTATGGCTACACCTTC. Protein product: CASRSTGSNYGYTF. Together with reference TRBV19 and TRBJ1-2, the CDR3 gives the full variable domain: DGGITQSPKYLFRKEGQNVTLSCEQNLNHDAMYWYRQDPGQGLRLIYYSQIVNDFQKGDIAEGYSVSREKKESFPLTVTSAQKNPTAFYLCASRSTGSNYGYTFGSGTRLTVV.

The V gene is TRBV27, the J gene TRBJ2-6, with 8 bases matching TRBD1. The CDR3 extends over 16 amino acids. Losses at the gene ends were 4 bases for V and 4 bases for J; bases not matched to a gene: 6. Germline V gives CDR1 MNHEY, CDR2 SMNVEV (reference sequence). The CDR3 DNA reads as TGTGCCAGCAGTTCGGGACAGGCTTTCGGGGCCAACGTCCTGACTTTC. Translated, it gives CASSSGQAFGANVLTF.

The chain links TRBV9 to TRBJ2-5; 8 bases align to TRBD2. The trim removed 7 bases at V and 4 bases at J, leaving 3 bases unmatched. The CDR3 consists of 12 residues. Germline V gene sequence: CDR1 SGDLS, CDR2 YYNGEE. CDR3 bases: TGTGCCAGCGGGCTAGCGGGAGAGACCCAGTACTTC. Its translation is CASGLAGETQYF.

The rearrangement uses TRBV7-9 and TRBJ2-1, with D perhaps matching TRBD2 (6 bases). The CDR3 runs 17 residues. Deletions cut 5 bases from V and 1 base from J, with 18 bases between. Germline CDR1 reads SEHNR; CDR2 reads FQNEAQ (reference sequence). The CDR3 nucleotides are TGTGCCAGCAGCCCCGCCCTGGGGGAGGTTTCCTACAATGAGCAGTTCTTC. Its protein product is CASSPALGEVSYNEQFF.

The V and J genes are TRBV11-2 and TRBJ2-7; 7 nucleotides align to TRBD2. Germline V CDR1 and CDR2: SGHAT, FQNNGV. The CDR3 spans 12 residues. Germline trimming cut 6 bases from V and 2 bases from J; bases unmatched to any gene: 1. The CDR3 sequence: CASRGTTYEQYF. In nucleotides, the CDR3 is TGTGCCAGCAGGGGGACTACCTACGAGCAGTACTTC. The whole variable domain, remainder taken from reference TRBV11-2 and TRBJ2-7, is EAGVAQSPRYKIIEKRQSVAFWCNPISGHATLYWYQQILGQGPKLLIQFQNNGVVDDSQLPKDRFSAERLKGVDSTLKIQPAKLEDSAVYLCASRGTTYEQYFGPGTRLTVT.

The CDR3 here is CASASQTGFTDTQYF. As DNA, the CDR3 is TGTGCCAGCGCGTCCCAGACAGGGTTCACAGATACGCAGTATTTT. The chain recombines TRBV7-2 with TRBJ2-3; TRBD1 matches at 7 bases. In germline, CDR1 is SGHTA, CDR2 FQGNSA. This CDR3 contains 15 residues. V lost 8 bases, J lost 2 bases, and 10 bases stayed unmatched.